A single sample gave rise to the 19 T cell receptor beta chains below, sequenced in a study of shared clonotypes between healthy human individuals. Some clones are missing from TCRdb's copy, which holds only in-frame ones; the method was immunoSEQ multiplex PCR. The sample lists 230,000 or so clones; about 69% were seen once. The sample consisted of memory CD4+ T cells sorted from blood. Stated subset: CD45RA-negative fraction. These TCRs come from a man aged 25 to 45 in good health.

This clone was counted ten times or more. The chain has TRBV9 and TRBJ2-7; tentative D call: TRBD1 (5 bases). V lost 0 bases to trimming and J lost 3 bases, with 13 bases between them. This CDR3 is 15 amino acids long. The V gene's germline CDR1 is SGDLS and CDR2 YYNGEE. DNA for the CDR3: TGTGCCAGCAGCGTAGCAGGGTTTGGAGTCTACGAGCAGTACTTC. Protein: CASSVAGFGVYEQYF.

J is TRBJ2-5 and V is TRBV4-2; TRBD2 aligns across 7 bases. V lost 0 bases, J lost 7 bases, and 11 bases stayed unmatched. Germline loops: CDR1 LGHNA, CDR2 YNFKEQ. The CDR3 runs to 16 residues. In DNA form, the CDR3 reads TGTGCCAGCAGCCAAGATCTAGCGGCCGATTCTCGGACCCAGTACTTC. Translated, it gives CASSQDLAADSRTQYF.

The V gene is TRBV20-1, the J gene TRBJ1-2; D is undetermined. The length of the CDR3 is 11 residues. Germline V CDR1 and CDR2: DFQATT, SNEGSKA (reference sequence). V was cut by 1 base and J by 7 bases, with 7 bases left in between. The CDR3 DNA reads TGCAGTGCTAGAGTTCGGGTTGGCTACACCTTC. It encodes CSARVRVGYTF.

The V gene is TRBV25-1, the J gene TRBJ2-2; no clear D. There are 14 residues in the CDR3. Between the trimmed V and J ends, which lost 0 bases and 6 bases, there was a span of 8 bases. Germline CDR1 MGHDK, CDR2 SYGVNS. The CDR3 DNA is TGTGCCAGCAGTGAATATGGCTCGGCCGGGGAGCTGTTTTTT. Protein: CASSEYGSAGELFF.

The table lists this clone with a few counts. This chain uses TRBV10-1 with TRBJ2-5; 10 bases are shared with TRBD2. This CDR3 is 15 amino acids long. J was trimmed by 3 bases and V by 7 bases; bases with no gene match: 8. Germline CDR1 is WNHNN and CDR2 is SYGVQD (reference sequence). In DNA form, the CDR3 reads TGCGCCAGCACCTCAGCGGGAGGGCACAAAGAGACCCAGTACTTC. Its translation: CASTSAGGHKETQYF.

The chain has TRBV7-3 and TRBJ2-2, with 7 nucleotides matching TRBD1. Germline V gene data show CDR1 as SGHTA and CDR2 as FQGTGA. V gave up 5 bases and J gave up 1 base; unmatched junction bases: 7. CDR3 length: 16 amino acids. In DNA form, the CDR3 reads TGTGCCAGCAGCCCCGCGACAGGGTTGAACACCGGGGAGCTGTTTTTT. Translated: CASSPATGLNTGELFF.

The rearrangement links TRBV5-5 to TRBJ2-5, with 7 bases that match TRBD1. CDR3 length: 15 residues. Germline V gene sequence: CDR1 SGHKS, CDR2 YYEKEE (reference sequence). After removal of 2 bases from V and 5 bases from J, the junction contained 9 bases not matched to a gene. The CDR3 here is CASSLRGQVQETQYF. CDR3 DNA: TGTGCCAGCAGCTTAAGGGGGCAGGTCCAGGAGACCCAGTACTTC.

V and J are TRBV18 and TRBJ1-2, with TRBD1 as a possible D gene (6 bases). The CDR3 extends over 15 amino acids. V lost 2 bases to trimming and J lost 3 bases, with 13 bases between them. CDR1 is KGHSH, CDR2 LQKENI, per germline. The CDR3 region is CASSPLGGQHYGYTF. The CDR3 DNA sequence: TGTGCCAGCTCACCATTAGGCGGACAGCACTATGGCTACACCTTC.

The CDR3 sequence is CASITGTPLTHEQYF. In DNA, the CDR3 is TGTGCCAGCATTACCGGGACACCCTTAACCCACGAGCAGTACTTC. The chain uses TRBV7-2 and TRBJ2-7; possible D gene TRBD1, 6 bases. V shed 7 bases and J shed 5 bases, with 21 bases lying between them. CDR1 SGHTA and CDR2 FQGNSA come from the germline V gene. The CDR3 contains 15 residues.

The V gene is TRBV2, the J gene TRBJ2-2; D tentatively fits TRBD1 or TRBD2 (7 bases each). The CDR3 runs to 18 residues. Germline CDR1 reads SNHLY; CDR2 reads FYNNEI. The germline V and J ends were trimmed by 3 bases and 3 bases, with 20 bases remaining between them. DNA of the CDR3: TGTGCCAGCAGTGACTTCGGGGGGCACAGGGGAGACACCGGGGAGCTGTTTTTT. This sequence encodes CASSDFGGHRGDTGELFF. The complete variable domain, with remaining parts taken from reference TRBV2 and TRBJ2-2, reads EPEVTQTPSHQVTQMGQEVILRCVPISNHLYFYWYRQILGQKVEFLVSFYNNEISEKSEIFDDQFSVERPDGSNFTLKIRSTKLEDSAMYFCASSDFGGHRGDTGELFFGEGSRLTVL.

The chain couples TRBV27 to TRBJ2-1, with D possibly being TRBD2 (6 bases). The length of the CDR3 is 16 residues. V lost 1 base and J 5 bases, leaving 15 bases between the germline ends. The germline gives CDR1 MNHEY, CDR2 SMNVEV (reference sequence). The CDR3 loop reads CASSLFGTSWDNEQFF. The CDR3 nucleotides read TGTGCCAGCAGTTTATTTGGCACTAGCTGGGACAATGAGCAGTTCTTC.

This clone was detected once. The J gene is TRBJ1-2, the V gene TRBV11-1; D not certain. The V gene's germline CDR1 is SGHAT and CDR2 FQDESV (reference sequence). With 6 bases removed from V and 1 base from J, the gap between germline ends came to 9 bases. CDR3 length: 13 residues. CDR3 coding DNA: TGTGCCAGCAGTTCTACAAATAACTATGGCTACACCTTC. As protein: CASSSTNNYGYTF.

The chain joins TRBV6-1 to TRBJ2-6; D is undetermined. The CDR3 covers 13 residues. Trimming took off 11 bases at V and 1 base at J, with 9 bases between the two ends. The germline gives CDR1 MNHNS, CDR2 SASEGT. The CDR3 protein is CASKVSGANVLTF. The CDR3 nucleotides are TGTGCCTCAAAGGTTTCTGGGGCCAACGTCCTGACTTTC.

This chain connects TRBV11-2 to TRBJ1-1; 7 nucleotides agree with TRBD1. Germline V CDR1 and CDR2: SGHAT, FQNNGV. This CDR3 is built from 14 residues. V was clipped by 2 bases and J by 1 base; unmatched bases: 1. The CDR3 coding sequence is TGTGCCAGCAGCTTAAACAGGGGGAACACTGAAGCTTTCTTT. Its protein is CASSLNRGNTEAFF.

The chain employs TRBV27 and TRBJ1-1; D gene ambiguous. The CDR3 loop spans 13 amino acids. The germline CDR1 and CDR2 sequences are MNHEY and SMNVEV (reference sequence). Trimming left V 7 bases short and J 1 base short, with 10 bases between. CDR3 loop: CASTEQPNTEAFF. For the CDR3, the DNA is TGTGCCAGCACCGAACAACCGAACACTGAAGCTTTCTTT.

CDR3 coding DNA: TGTGCCAGCAGCCGCCGTAGCGGAGGGGGGGCAGATACGCAGTATTTT. The encoded protein is CASSRRSGGGADTQYF. This chain uses TRBV28 with TRBJ2-3, with D possibly matching TRBD2 (7 bases). Germline V CDR1 and CDR2: MDHEN, SYDVKM. This CDR3 has 16 amino acids. V was pared by 6 bases and J by 4 bases, with 20 bases between. The whole variable domain, filled in from reference TRBV28 and TRBJ2-3, reads DVKVTQSSRYLVKRTGEKVFLECVQDMDHENMFWYRQDPGLGLRLIYFSYDVKMKEKGDIPEGYSVSREKKERFSLILESASTNQTSMYLCASSRRSGGGADTQYFGPGTRLTVL.

There are a few counts of this clone. The rearrangement joins TRBV18 to TRBJ2-1; tentatively, D is TRBD1 or TRBD2 (5 bases each). The CDR3 runs to 15 residues. Trimming removed 3 bases at V and 4 bases at J, with 13 bases between. Germline V gene sequence: CDR1 KGHSH, CDR2 LQKENI. DNA for the CDR3: TGTGCCAGCTCACCGGGACGGACCCAATACAATGAGCAGTTCTTC. This encodes CASSPGRTQYNEQFF.

In this sample, this clone turned up a few times. The V call is TRBV6-1, the J call TRBJ2-2, with 9 bases identical to TRBD1. The CDR3 runs 14 residues. V lost 6 bases, J lost 5 bases, and 4 bases stayed unmatched. The germline V gene encodes CDR1 MNHNS and CDR2 SASEGT. CDR3 in amino acids: CASRGTGRTGELFF. In DNA, the CDR3 is TGTGCCAGCAGAGGGACAGGGCGGACCGGGGAGCTGTTTTTT.

V gene TRBV11-3 combines with J gene TRBJ2-6; 9 bases line up with TRBD1. CDR1 and CDR2 from the germline V gene are SGHNT and YENEEA. The CDR3 spans 17 residues. V dropped 5 bases and J dropped 3; count of bases not matched to a gene: 8. The CDR3 here is CASSDIGTGIGANVLTF. The CDR3 bases are TGTGCCAGCAGCGACATCGGGACAGGGATTGGGGCCAACGTCCTGACTTTC.